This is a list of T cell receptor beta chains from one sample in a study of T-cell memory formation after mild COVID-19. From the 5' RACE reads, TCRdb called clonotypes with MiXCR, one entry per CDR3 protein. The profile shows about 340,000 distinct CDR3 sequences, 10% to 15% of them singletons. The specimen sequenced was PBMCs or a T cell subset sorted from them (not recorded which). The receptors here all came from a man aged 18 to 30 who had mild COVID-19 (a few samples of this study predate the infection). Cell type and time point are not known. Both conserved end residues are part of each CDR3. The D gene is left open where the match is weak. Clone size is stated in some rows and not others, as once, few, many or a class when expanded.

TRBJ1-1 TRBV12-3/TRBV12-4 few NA CASSSSPGVEAFF TGTGCCAGCAGCTCCTCCCCAGGTGTGGAAGCTTTCTTT
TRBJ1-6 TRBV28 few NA CASSDSGRGANSPLHF TGTGCCAGCAGCGATTCCGGACGGGGGGCAAATTCACCCCTCCACTTT
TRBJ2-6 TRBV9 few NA CASSAIRSGANVLTF TGTGCCAGCAGCGCTATTAGGTCTGGGGCCAACGTCCTGACTTTC
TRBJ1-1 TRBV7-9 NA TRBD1 CASSTRTGGGRTTEAFF TGTGCCAGCAGCACCCGGACAGGGGGTGGGAGGACGACTGAAGCTTTCTTT
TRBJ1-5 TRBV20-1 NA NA CSASRSPNQPQHF TGCAGTGCTAGTCGGTCCCCCAATCAGCCCCAGCATTTT
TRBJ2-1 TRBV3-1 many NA CASSQVTGENSGEQFF TGTGCCAGCAGCCAAGTGACCGGAGAGAACTCGGGTGAGCAGTTCTTC
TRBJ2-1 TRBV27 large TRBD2 CATGTRGGGRFF TGTGCCACCGGGACTAGAGGGGGGGGTCGGTTCTTC
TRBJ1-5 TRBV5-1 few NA CASSLVPLGGDQPQHF TGCGCCAGCAGCTTGGTGCCCCTGGGAGGCGATCAGCCCCAGCATTTT
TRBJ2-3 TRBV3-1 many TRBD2 CASSQDLAGGHTDTQYF TGTGCCAGCAGCCAAGATCTAGCGGGGGGCCACACAGATACGCAGTATTTT
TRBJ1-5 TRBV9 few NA CASSVEGNSNQPQHF TGTGCCAGCAGCGTAGAGGGGAATAGCAATCAGCCCCAGCATTTT
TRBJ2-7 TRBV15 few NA CATSRSSGTGSYEQYF TGTGCCACCAGCAGAAGCTCCGGGACGGGAAGCTACGAGCAGTACTTC
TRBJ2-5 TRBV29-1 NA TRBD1 CSVEGDRGKTQYF TGCAGCGTTGAAGGGGACAGGGGTAAGACCCAGTACTTC
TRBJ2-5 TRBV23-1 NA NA CASSPPRHLPFQDPIFQETQYF TGCGCCAGCAGTCCGCCTAGACACCTCCCCTTCCAAGATCCCATTTTCCAAGAGACCCAGTACTTC
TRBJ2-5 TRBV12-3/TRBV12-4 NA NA CASSSPGIHAETQYF TGTGCCAGCAGTTCCCCAGGGATCCACGCAGAGACCCAGTACTTC
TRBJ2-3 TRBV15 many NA CATSRVPGASTDTQYF TGTGCCACCAGCAGAGTGCCCGGCGCTAGCACAGATACGCAGTATTTT